This T cell receptor (beta chain) is from a study of blood T cell repertoires in COVID-19. Overall study: PBMCs, B-cell-depleted T cells, or T cells were the source of the cDNA or gDNA that made up the material.

Profiling relied on immunoSEQ multiplex PCR, and the TCRdb table lists in-frame clones only, not all of them. The sample has roughly 110,000 clones; around 88% are singletons. The CDR3 totals 14 residues. Germline V CDR1 and CDR2: SGHRS, YFSETQ. Trimming removed 7 bases from V and 5 bases from J; junction bases left unmatched: 7. Only one count was recorded for this clone. This chain links TRBV5-1 with TRBJ1-4, with 8 bases identical to TRBD1. Sequencing was carried out using peripheral blood. The clonotype originates from a man in his forties or fifties with active or convalescent COVID-19. The CDR3 loop is CASRQGTTNEKLFF. The CDR3, as DNA: TGCGCCAGCCGACAGGGGACCACGAATGAAAAACTGTTTTTT.